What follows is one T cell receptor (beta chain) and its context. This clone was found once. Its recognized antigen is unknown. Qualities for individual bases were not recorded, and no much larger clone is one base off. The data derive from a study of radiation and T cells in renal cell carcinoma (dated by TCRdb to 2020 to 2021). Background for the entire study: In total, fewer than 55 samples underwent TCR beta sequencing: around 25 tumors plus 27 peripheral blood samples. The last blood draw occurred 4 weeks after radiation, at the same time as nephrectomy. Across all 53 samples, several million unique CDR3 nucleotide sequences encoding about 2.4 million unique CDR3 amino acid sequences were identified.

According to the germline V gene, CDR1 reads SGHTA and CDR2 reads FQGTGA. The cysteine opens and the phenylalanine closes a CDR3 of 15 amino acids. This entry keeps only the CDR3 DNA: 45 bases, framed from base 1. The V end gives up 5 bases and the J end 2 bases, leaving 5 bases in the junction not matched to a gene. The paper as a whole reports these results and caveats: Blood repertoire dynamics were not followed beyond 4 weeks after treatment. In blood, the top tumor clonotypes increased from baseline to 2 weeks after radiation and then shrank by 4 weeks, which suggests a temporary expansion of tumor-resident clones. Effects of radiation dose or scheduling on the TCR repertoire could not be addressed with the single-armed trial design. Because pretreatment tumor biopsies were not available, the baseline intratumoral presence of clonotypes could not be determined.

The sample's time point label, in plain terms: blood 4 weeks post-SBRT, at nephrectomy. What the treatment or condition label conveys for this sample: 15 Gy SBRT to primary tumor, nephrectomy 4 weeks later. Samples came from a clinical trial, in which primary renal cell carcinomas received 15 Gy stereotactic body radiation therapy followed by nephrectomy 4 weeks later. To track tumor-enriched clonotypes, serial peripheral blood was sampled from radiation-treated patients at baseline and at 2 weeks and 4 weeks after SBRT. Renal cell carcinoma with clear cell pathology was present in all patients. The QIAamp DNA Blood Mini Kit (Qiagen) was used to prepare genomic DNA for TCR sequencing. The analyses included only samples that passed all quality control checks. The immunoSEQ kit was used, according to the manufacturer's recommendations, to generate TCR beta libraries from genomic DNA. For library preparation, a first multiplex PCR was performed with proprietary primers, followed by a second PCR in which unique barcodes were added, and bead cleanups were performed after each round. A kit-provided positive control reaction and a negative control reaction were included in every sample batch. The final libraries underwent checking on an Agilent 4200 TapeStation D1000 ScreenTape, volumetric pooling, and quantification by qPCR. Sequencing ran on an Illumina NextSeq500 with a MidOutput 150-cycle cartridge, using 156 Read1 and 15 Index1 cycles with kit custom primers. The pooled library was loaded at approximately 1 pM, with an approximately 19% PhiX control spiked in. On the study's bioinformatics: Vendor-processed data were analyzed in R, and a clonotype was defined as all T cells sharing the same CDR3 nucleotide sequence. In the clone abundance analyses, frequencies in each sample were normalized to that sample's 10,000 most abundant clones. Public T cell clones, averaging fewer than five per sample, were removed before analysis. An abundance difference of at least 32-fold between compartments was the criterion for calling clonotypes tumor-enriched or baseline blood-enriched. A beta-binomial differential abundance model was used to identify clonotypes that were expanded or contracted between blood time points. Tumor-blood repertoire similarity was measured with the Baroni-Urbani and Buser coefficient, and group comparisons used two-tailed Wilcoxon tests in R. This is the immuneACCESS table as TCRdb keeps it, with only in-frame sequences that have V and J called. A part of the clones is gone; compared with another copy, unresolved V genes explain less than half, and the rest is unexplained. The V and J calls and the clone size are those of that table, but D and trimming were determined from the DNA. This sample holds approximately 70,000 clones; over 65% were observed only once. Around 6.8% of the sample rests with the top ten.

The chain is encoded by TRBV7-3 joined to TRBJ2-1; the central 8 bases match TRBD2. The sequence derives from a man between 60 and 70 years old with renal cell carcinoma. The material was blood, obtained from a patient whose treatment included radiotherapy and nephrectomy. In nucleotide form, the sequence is TGTGCCAGCAGCGCTAATAGCGGGACCTACAATGAGCAGTTCTTC. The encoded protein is CASSANSGTYNEQFF.